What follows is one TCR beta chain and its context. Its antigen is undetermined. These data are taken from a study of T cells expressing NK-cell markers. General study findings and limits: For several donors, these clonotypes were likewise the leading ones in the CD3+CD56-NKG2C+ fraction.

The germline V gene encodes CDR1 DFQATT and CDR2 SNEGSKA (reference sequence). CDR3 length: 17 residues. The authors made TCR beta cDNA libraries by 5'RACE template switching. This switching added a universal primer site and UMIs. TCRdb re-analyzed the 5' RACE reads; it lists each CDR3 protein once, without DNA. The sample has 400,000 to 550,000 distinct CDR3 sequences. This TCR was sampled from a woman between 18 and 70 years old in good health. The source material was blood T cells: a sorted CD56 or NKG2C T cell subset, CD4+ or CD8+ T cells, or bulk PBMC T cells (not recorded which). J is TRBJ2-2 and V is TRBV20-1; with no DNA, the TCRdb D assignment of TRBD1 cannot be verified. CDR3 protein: CSARDLAGAENTGELFF.